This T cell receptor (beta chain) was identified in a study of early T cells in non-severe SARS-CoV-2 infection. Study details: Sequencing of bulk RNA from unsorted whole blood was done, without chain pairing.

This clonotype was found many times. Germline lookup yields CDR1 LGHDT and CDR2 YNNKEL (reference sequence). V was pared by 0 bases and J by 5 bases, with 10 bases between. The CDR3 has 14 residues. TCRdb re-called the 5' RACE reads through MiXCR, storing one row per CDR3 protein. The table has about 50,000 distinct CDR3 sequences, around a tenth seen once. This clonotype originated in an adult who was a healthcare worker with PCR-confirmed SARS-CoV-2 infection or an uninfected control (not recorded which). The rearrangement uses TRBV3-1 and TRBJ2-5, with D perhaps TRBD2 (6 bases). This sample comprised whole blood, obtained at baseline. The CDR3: CASSQDAGRETQYF. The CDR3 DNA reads TGTGCCAGCAGCCAAGACGCAGGGAGGGAGACCCAGTACTTC.